One and the same sample provided the 3 T cell receptor beta chains below, sequenced in a study of Graves' ophthalmopathy and Graves' hyperthyroidism. Amplification of the TCR beta CDR3 regions used RNA transcripts (as template). Second-round multiplex PCR followed a first-round RT-PCR using HTBI primers. MiXCR, run by TCRdb on the multiplex PCR reads, gives a single entry per CDR3 protein. The sample yields hundreds of thousands of distinct CDR3 sequences, 35% to 50% seen once. The specimen was peripheral blood. These receptors originate from an adult man with Graves' ophthalmopathy.

This clonotype was found many times. V gene TRBV6-5 combines with J gene TRBJ1-6; 8 bases match TRBD1. Germline CDR1 and CDR2: MNHEY and SVGAGI. The V segment lost 5 bases and the J segment 8 bases; nucleotides outside the gene matches: 5. CDR3 length: 14 residues. In nucleotides, the CDR3 is TGTGCCAGCAGTCCGGGACAGGCCTATTCACCCCTCCACTTT. It encodes CASSPGQAYSPLHF.

This clonotype was recorded at least ten times. The chain links TRBV6-2 or TRBV6-3 to TRBJ2-7, with D hard to call. The CDR3 is 14 residues long. Germline V lookup: CDR1 MNHEY, CDR2 SVGEGT. Trimming removed 7 bases at V and 2 bases at J, with 15 bases between. The CDR3 region is CASTRDAVTYEQYF. DNA of the CDR3: TGTGCCAGCACCAGAGACGCTGTCACCTACGAGCAGTACTTC.

The rearrangement uses TRBV29-1 and TRBJ2-6; D is undetermined. Germline V gives CDR1 SQVTM, CDR2 ANQGSEA. There are 13 residues in the CDR3. CDR3 amino acids: CSLWTSGANVLTF. CDR3 bases: TGCAGTTTATGGACCTCTGGGGCCAACGTCCTGACTTTC. Full variable domain (rest looked up from reference TRBV29-1 and TRBJ2-6): SAVISQKPSRDICQRGTSLTIQCQVDSQVTMMFWYRQQPGQSLTLIATANQGSEATYESGFVIDKFPISRPNLTFSTLTVSNMSPEDSSIYLCSLWTSGANVLTFGAGSRLTVL.